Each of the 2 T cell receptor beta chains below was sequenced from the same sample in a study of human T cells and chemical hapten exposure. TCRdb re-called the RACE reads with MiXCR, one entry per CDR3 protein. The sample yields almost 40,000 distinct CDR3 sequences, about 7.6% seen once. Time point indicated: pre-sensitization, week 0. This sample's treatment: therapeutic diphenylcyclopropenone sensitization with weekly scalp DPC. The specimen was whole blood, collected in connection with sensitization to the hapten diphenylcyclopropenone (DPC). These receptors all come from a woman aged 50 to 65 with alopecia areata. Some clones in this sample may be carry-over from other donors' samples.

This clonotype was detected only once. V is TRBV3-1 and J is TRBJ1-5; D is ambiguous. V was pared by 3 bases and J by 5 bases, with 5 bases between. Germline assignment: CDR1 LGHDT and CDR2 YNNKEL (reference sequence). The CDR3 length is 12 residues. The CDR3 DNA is TGTGCCAGCAGCCACGGCGATCAGCCCCAGCATTTT. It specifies CASSHGDQPQHF.

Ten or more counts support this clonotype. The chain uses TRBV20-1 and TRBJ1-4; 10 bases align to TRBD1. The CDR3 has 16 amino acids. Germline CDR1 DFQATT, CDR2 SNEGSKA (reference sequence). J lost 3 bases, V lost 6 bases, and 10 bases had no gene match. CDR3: CSAPRTGGMANEKLFF. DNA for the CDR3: TGCAGTGCCCCACGGACAGGGGGTATGGCTAATGAAAAACTGTTTTTT.